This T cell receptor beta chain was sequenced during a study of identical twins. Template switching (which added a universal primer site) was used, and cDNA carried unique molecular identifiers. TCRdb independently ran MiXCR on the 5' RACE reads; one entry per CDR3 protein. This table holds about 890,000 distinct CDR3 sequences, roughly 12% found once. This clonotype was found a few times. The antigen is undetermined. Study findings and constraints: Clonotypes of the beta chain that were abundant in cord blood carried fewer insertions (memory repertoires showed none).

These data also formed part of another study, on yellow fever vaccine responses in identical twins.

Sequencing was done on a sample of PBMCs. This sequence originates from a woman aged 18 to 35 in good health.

The CDR3 DNA follows: TGTGCCAGCGATAACAGGGGAAATCAGCCCCAGCATTTT. Encoded protein: CASDNRGNQPQHF. The rearrangement links TRBV12-3 or TRBV12-4 to TRBJ1-5; 7 bases agree with TRBD1. The CDR3 contains 13 residues. V lost 8 bases and J lost 4; bases outside the gene matches: 5.